These 8 T cell receptor beta chains were all obtained from the same sample, sequenced in a study of OX40 agonist ivuxolimab in advanced cancers. Using immunoSEQ multiplex PCR, the repertoire was profiled, and TCRdb retains in-frame clones only, with some absent. The sample has 90,000 to 150,000 clones; 75% to 90% are singletons. The starting material was CD4+ or CD8+ T cells sorted from blood, obtained in a trial of the OX40 agonist ivuxolimab. All receptors derive from an adult with an advanced solid tumor such as melanoma, head and neck, liver or kidney cancer.

This sequence joins TRBV28 and TRBJ1-2, with TRBD1 identical over 12 bases. Germline V gene sequence: CDR1 MDHEN, CDR2 SYDVKM. The CDR3 is 15 amino acids. With V trimmed by 3 bases and J by 8 bases, 7 bases remained unmatched. CDR3 in DNA: TGTGCCAGCAGTTTTGAGGGACAGGGGGCGAACGGCTACACCTTC. It specifies CASSFEGQGANGYTF.

This rearrangement joins TRBV7-9 to TRBJ2-7; D gene uncertain. The CDR3 loop spans 15 amino acids. The V and J ends lost 4 bases and 0 bases respectively, with 13 bases between them. CDR1 and CDR2 from the germline V gene are SEHNR and FQNEAQ (reference sequence). DNA for the CDR3: TGTGCCAGCAGCTCTATAGGCACAGCCTCCTACGAGCAGTACTTC. It codes for CASSSIGTASYEQYF.

The chain employs TRBV25-1 and TRBJ1-4; possible D gene TRBD1, 6 bases. Per the germline V gene, CDR1 is MGHDK and CDR2 is SYGVNS. This CDR3 has 15 amino acids. Trimming shortened V by 4 bases and J by 8 bases, and 17 bases separated the two germline ends. The chain's CDR3 is CASSVGGGRGEKLFF. The CDR3 DNA follows: TGTGCCAGCAGTGTAGGGGGGGGGAGAGGAGAAAAACTGTTTTTT.

V is TRBV29-1 and J is TRBJ2-7, with TRBD2 matching 7 bases. Germline assignment: CDR1 SQVTM and CDR2 ANQGSEA. Unmatched junction bases numbered 5, after V lost 2 bases and J lost 1 base. The CDR3 covers 14 residues. CDR3 amino acids: CSVEPGGGSYEQYF. The CDR3 nucleotides read TGCAGCGTTGAACCGGGCGGGGGATCCTACGAGCAGTACTTC.

A single count supports this clone. V is TRBV7-2 and J is TRBJ1-3, with D possibly matching TRBD1 (5 bases). The ends were cut back, 5 bases at V and 3 bases at J, with 11 bases in the middle. Germline V CDR1 and CDR2: SGHTA, FQGNSA. The CDR3 consists of 14 residues. CDR3 protein: CASSPSGLGNTIYF. The CDR3 nucleotides are TGTGCCAGCAGCCCCTCGGGGCTTGGAAACACCATATATTTT.

This sequence joins TRBV6-6 and TRBJ2-4; no clear D. V shed 10 bases and J shed 0 bases, with 7 bases lying between them. CDR3 length: 12 residues. Germline-derived CDR1 and CDR2 are MNHNY and SVGAGI (reference sequence). This CDR3 reads CATSQAKNIQYF. CDR3 DNA: TGTGCCACCTCGCAAGCCAAAAACATTCAGTACTTC.

The chain couples TRBV28 to TRBJ1-4; D not certain. CDR1 and CDR2 (germline): MDHEN, SYDVKM. CDR3 length: 11 residues. Trimming pared 5 bases from V and 8 bases from J, leaving 6 bases between. The CDR3 nucleotides are TGTGCCAGCAGTGAACAAGAAAAACTGTTTTTT. Translation: CASSEQEKLFF.

The rearrangement uses TRBV2 and TRBJ2-3; D may be TRBD1 or TRBD2 (5 bases each). Germline V gene data show CDR1 as SNHLY and CDR2 as FYNNEI. This CDR3 region has 15 residues. V was pared by 4 bases and J by 3 bases, with 14 bases between. CDR3 in DNA: TGTGCCAGCAGTGCGCCGGGACCTAGAACAGATACGCAGTATTTT. Amino acid sequence: CASSAPGPRTDTQYF.